What follows are 6 T cell receptor beta chains derived from one specimen sequenced in a study of CD8 T cells in ankylosing spondylitis. From the 5' RACE reads, TCRdb called clonotypes with MiXCR, one entry per CDR3 protein. The table lists 150,000 to 200,000 distinct CDR3 sequences, around 13% of them singletons. The source material was blood, either unsorted or a sorted T cell fraction (not recorded which). The receptors come from a male donor with ankylosing spondylitis or in good health (not recorded which).

In this sample, this clonotype turned up many times. The genes are TRBV11-2 and TRBJ2-2; no clear D. CDR3 length: 13 amino acids. The germline gives CDR1 SGHAT, CDR2 FQNNGV. V gave up 1 base and J gave up 6 bases, with 6 bases separating them. The CDR3 reads CASSLVEAGELFF. In nucleotides, the CDR3 is TGTGCCAGCAGCTTAGTAGAAGCCGGGGAGCTGTTTTTT.

The gene calls are TRBV9 and TRBJ2-7; the D is unclear. The germline gives CDR1 SGDLS, CDR2 YYNGEE. Trimming cost V 4 bases and J 2 bases, with 10 bases left between them. The CDR3 has 13 amino acids. The CDR3 protein is CASSPGPAYEQYF. The CDR3 region has the DNA TGTGCCAGCAGCCCCGGACCTGCCTACGAGCAGTACTTC.

The V gene is TRBV9, the J gene TRBJ2-4, with D possibly TRBD2 on 7 matching bases. The CDR3 has 15 residues. The ends were cut back, 0 bases at V and 7 bases at J, with 14 bases in the middle. Germline V gene sequence: CDR1 SGDLS, CDR2 YYNGEE. CDR3 region: CASSVGGGGMNIQYF. Here the CDR3 DNA reads TGTGCCAGCAGCGTAGGGGGGGGCGGAATGAACATTCAGTACTTC.

The chain has TRBV20-1 and TRBJ1-4; TRBD1 matches 9 bases. J lost 7 bases, V lost 4 bases, and 7 bases had no gene match. The length of the CDR3 is 14 residues. Germline values: CDR1 DFQATT, CDR2 SNEGSKA (reference sequence). DNA for the CDR3: TGCAGTGCTACAAACAGGGGGCTTGGTGAAAAACTGTTTTTT. Translating it yields CSATNRGLGEKLFF.

This clonotype was picked up many times. V is TRBV5-5 and J is TRBJ2-1, with TRBD1 as a possible D gene (6 bases). The ends were cut back, 4 bases at V and 7 bases at J, with 18 bases in the middle. This CDR3 is 15 amino acids long. The germline V gene has CDR1 SGHKS and CDR2 YYEKEE (reference sequence). The CDR3 nucleotides are TGTGCCAGCAGCCCCGCACAGGGTAGAGGGAATGAGCAGTTCTTC. Its translation: CASSPAQGRGNEQFF.

This clonotype was recorded at least ten times. The V gene is TRBV5-1, the J gene TRBJ2-7, with 8 bases that match TRBD1. The CDR3 length is 12 residues. The ends lost 4 bases at V and 6 bases at J; junction bases unmatched: 3. Germline V gene data show CDR1 as SGHRS and CDR2 as YFSETQ. The CDR3 is CASSVTGAEQYF. The CDR3 DNA reads as TGCGCCAGCAGCGTGACAGGGGCCGAGCAGTACTTC.